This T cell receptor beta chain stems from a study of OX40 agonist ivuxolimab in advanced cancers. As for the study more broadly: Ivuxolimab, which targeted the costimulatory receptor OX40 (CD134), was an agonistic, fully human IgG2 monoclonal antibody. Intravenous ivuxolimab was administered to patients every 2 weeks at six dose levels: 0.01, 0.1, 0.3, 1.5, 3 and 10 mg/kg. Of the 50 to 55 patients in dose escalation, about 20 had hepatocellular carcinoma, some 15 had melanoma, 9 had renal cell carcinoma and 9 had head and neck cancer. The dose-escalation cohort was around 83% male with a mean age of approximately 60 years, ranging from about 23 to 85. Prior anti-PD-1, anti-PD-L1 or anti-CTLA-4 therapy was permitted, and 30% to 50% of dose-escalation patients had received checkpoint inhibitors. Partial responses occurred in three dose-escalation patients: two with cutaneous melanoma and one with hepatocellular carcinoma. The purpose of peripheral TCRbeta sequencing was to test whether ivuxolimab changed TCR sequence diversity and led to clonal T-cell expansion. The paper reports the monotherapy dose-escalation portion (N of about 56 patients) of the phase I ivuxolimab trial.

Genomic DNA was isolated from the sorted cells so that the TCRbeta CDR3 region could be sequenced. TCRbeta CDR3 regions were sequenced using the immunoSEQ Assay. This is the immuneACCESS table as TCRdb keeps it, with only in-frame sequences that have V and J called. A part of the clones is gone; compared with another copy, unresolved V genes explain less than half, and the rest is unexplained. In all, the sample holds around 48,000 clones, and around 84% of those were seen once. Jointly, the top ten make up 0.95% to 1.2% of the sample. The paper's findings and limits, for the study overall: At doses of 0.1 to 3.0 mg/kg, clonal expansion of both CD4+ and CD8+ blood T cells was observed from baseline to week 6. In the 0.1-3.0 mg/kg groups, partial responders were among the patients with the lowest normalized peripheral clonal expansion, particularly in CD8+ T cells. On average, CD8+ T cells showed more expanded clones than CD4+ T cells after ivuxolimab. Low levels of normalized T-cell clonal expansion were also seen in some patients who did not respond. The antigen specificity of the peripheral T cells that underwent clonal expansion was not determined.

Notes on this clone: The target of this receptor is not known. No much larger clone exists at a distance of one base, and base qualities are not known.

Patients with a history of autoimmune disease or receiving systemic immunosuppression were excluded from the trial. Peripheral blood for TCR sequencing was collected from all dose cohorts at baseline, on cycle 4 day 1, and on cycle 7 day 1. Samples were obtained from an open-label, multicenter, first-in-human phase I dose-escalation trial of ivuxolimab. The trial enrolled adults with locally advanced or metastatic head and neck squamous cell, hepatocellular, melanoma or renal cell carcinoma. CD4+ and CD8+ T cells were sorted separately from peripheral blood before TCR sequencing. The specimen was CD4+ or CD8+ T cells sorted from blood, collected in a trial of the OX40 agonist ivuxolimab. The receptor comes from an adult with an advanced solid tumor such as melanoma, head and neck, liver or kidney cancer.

The DNA reads TGTGCCAGCAGTTACTCCCCTTCACCCCTCCACTTT. The resulting protein is CASSYSPSPLHF. This receptor chain uses TRBV6-6 and TRBJ1-6; no D gene can be assigned with confidence. There are 12 amino acids in the CDR3, from cysteine to phenylalanine inclusive. The CDR3 DNA has 36 bases and is translated from base 1. From the germline V gene (reference sequence), CDR1 is MNHNY and CDR2 is SVGAGI. V drops 0 bases and J drops 9 bases, leaving 3 bases in between.